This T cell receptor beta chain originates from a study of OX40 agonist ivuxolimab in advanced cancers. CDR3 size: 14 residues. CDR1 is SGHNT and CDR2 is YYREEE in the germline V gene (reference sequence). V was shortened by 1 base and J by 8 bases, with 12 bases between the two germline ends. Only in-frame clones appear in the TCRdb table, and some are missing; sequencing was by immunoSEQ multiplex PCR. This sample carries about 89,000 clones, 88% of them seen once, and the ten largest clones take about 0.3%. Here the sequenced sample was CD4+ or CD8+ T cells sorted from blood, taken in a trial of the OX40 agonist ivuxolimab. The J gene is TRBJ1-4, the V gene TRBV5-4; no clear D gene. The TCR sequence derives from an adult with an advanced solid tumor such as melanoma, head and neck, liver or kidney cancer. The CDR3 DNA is TGTGCCAGCAGCTTGAACGGGCTTGACGAAAAACTGTTTTTT. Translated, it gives CASSLNGLDEKLFF.